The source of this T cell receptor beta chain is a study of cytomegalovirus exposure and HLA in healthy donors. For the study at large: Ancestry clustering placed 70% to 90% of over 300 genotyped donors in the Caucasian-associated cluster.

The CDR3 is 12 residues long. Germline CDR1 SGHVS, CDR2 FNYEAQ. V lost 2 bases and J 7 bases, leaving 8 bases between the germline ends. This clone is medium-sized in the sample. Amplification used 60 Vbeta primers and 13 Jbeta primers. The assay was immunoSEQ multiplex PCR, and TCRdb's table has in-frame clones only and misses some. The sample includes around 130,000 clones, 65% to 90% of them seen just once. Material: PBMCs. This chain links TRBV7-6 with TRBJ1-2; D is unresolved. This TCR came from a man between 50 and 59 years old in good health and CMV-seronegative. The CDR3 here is CASSLKQTGYTF. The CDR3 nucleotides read TGTGCCAGCAGCTTAAAACAGACTGGCTACACCTTC.